These 29 T cell receptor beta chains share one sample of origin, sequenced in a study of identical twins. From the 5' RACE reads, TCRdb called clonotypes with MiXCR, one entry per CDR3 protein. The table lists 230,000 or so distinct CDR3 sequences, approximately 8.3% of them singletons. The sample was also linked to a second study, of yellow fever vaccine responses in identical twins.

The sequencing input was CD8+ T cells sorted from blood. These receptors originate from a young woman in good health.

The chain joins TRBV10-2 to TRBJ2-7; D possibly corresponds to TRBD1 (5 bases). CDR1 and CDR2 from the germline V gene are WSHSY and SAAADI. Trimming took off 8 bases at V and 2 bases at J, with 10 bases between the two ends. This CDR3 comprises 12 residues. The CDR3 region is CASAGITYEQYF. The CDR3, as DNA: TGCGCCAGCGCAGGGATCACCTACGAGCAGTACTTC.

The chain has TRBV4-2 and TRBJ2-7; TRBD2 aligns across 9 bases. With V trimmed by 0 bases and J by 2 bases, 5 bases remained unmatched. The CDR3 length is 16 residues. Germline loops: CDR1 LGHNA, CDR2 YNFKEQ. The CDR3 bases are TGTGCCAGCAGCCAAGATGGGGGACTAGCAACCTACGAGCAGTACTTC. Its protein product is CASSQDGGLATYEQYF.

The table lists this clonotype with many counts. This chain links TRBV20-1 with TRBJ1-1, with D unresolved. Trimming left V 1 base short and J 0 bases short, with 6 bases between. Germline CDR1 DFQATT, CDR2 SNEGSKA (reference sequence). The CDR3 consists of 13 residues. The CDR3 is CSARGVMNTEAFF. The CDR3 nucleotides read TGCAGTGCTAGAGGCGTCATGAACACTGAAGCTTTCTTT.

The table lists this clonotype with many counts. The V gene is TRBV4-1, the J gene TRBJ2-7; possible D gene TRBD1, 5 bases. This CDR3 contains 15 residues. CDR1 and CDR2 (germline): MGHRA, YSYEKL. V was shortened by 0 bases and J by 0 bases, with 9 bases between the two germline ends. CDR3: CASSQDWTNSYEQYF. The CDR3 DNA sequence: TGCGCCAGCAGCCAAGATTGGACAAACTCCTACGAGCAGTACTTC.

This clonotype was observed at least ten times. This sequence joins TRBV7-6 and TRBJ2-7, with D tentatively TRBD1 (5 bases). This CDR3 region has 15 residues. With 1 base removed from V and 4 bases from J, the gap between germline ends came to 14 bases. The germline V gene has CDR1 SGHVS and CDR2 FNYEAQ. CDR3 nucleotide sequence: TGTGCCAGCAGCTTAGGCGGTTCTCAGGGATACGAGCAGTACTTC. This translates into CASSLGGSQGYEQYF. Based on the CDR3 plus reference TRBV7-6 and TRBJ2-7, the full variable domain is GAGVSQSPRYKVTKRGQDVALRCDPISGHVSLYWYRQALGQGPEFLTYFNYEAQQDKSGLPNDRFSAERPEGSISTLTIQRTEQRDSAMYRCASSLGGSQGYEQYFGPGTRLTVT.

This clonotype was seen repeatedly, ten times or more. The CDR3 DNA sequence: TGTGCCAGCAAGTTAGCGGGAGTTGCCCACGAGCAGTACTTC. This gives the protein CASKLAGVAHEQYF. This chain joins TRBV27 and TRBJ2-7; 9 nucleotides align to TRBD2. Germline values: CDR1 MNHEY, CDR2 SMNVEV (reference sequence). Unmatched junction bases numbered 9, after V lost 7 bases and J lost 5 bases. The length of the CDR3 is 14 residues.

The J gene is TRBJ2-7, the V gene TRBV28; 7 nucleotides agree with TRBD2. V lost 3 bases, J lost 7 bases, and 6 bases stayed unmatched. The CDR3 is 13 residues long. Germline CDR1 and CDR2: MDHEN and SYDVKM. This chain's CDR3 is CASSLGGVREQYF. Written as DNA, the CDR3 is TGTGCCAGCAGTTTGGGGGGGGTCCGTGAGCAGTACTTC.

This clonotype turned up a few times. V gene TRBV11-1 combines with J gene TRBJ2-7, with D possibly being TRBD1 (6 bases). The CDR3 covers 15 residues. Germline CDR1 is SGHAT and CDR2 is FQDESV (reference sequence). V lost 5 bases and J 2 bases, leaving 16 bases between the germline ends. CDR3 region: CASSVYRVAAYEQYF. The CDR3 bases are TGTGCCAGCAGCGTCTACAGGGTTGCCGCCTACGAGCAGTACTTC. The full variable domain, with the rest looked up from reference TRBV11-1 and TRBJ2-7, is EAEVAQSPRYKITEKSQAVAFWCDPISGHATLYWYRQILGQGPELLVQFQDESVVDDSQLPKDRFSAERLKGVDSTLKIQPAELGDSAMYLCASSVYRVAAYEQYFGPGTRLTVT.

This clonotype was seen a handful of times. The rearrangement joins TRBV9 to TRBJ2-7; TRBD2 matches 7 bases. Germline CDR1 SGDLS, CDR2 YYNGEE. The J segment lost 7 bases and the V segment lost 0 bases, leaving 4 bases of the junction unmatched. The CDR3 contains 13 residues. CDR3 nucleotides: TGTGCCAGCAGCGTAGCAGCCGGGGGGGAGCAGTACTTC. This codes for CASSVAAGGEQYF.

This clonotype has a handful of counts. This chain uses TRBV7-8 with TRBJ2-7; TRBD1 matches 9 bases. Trimming at V came to 5 bases and at J to 1 base, leaving 6 bases not matched to a gene. CDR3 length: 15 residues. The germline gives CDR1 SGHVS, CDR2 FQNEAQ. The CDR3 sequence is CASSVTGQGSYEQYF. The DNA of the CDR3 is TGTGCCAGCAGCGTTACGGGACAGGGTTCCTACGAGCAGTACTTC.

This clonotype turned up a few times. This chain joins TRBV7-8 and TRBJ2-5; no definite D call. CDR1 and CDR2 from the germline V gene are SGHVS and FQNEAQ. Trimming took off 5 bases at V and 1 base at J, with 11 bases between the two ends. The CDR3 spans 14 residues. CDR3 in amino acids: CASSPAAVQETQYF. For the CDR3, the DNA is TGTGCCAGCAGCCCAGCCGCAGTCCAAGAGACCCAGTACTTC.

J is TRBJ2-3 and V is TRBV6-5, with TRBD2 as a possible D gene (6 bases). V lost 4 bases, J lost 6 bases, and 20 bases lay in between. Germline CDR1 and CDR2: MNHEY and SVGAGI. CDR3 length equals 16 residues. The CDR3: CASSSSAGGPRDTQYF. CDR3 nucleotide sequence: TGTGCCAGCAGTTCCTCAGCGGGTGGGCCCAGGGATACGCAGTATTTT.

The chain is built from TRBV7-3 and TRBJ2-2; TRBD2 matches at 7 bases. The length of the CDR3 is 15 residues. The junction had 3 bases not matched to a gene; V was cut back by 5 bases and J by 0 bases. Germline V gene sequence: CDR1 SGHTA, CDR2 FQGTGA. CDR3 bases: TGTGCCAGCAGCGGGGGGGGTTCGAACACCGGGGAGCTGTTTTTT. It encodes CASSGGGSNTGELFF.

This clonotype has only a few counts. The chain couples TRBV12-3 or TRBV12-4 to TRBJ2-7, with D possibly being TRBD2 (6 bases). The CDR3 length is 12 residues. With 7 bases removed from V and 5 bases from J, the gap between germline ends came to 12 bases. The CDR3 DNA reads TGTGCCAGCAAAGGAGGGGCCCACGAGCAGTACTTC. As protein: CASKGGAHEQYF.

In this sample, this clonotype turned up many times. V is TRBV10-3 and J is TRBJ2-5; D is possibly TRBD1 or TRBD2 (6 bases each). V was pared by 0 bases and J by 1 base, with 12 bases between. The CDR3 extends over 16 amino acids. Germline lookup yields CDR1 ENHRY and CDR2 SYGVKD. The CDR3 loop reads CAISESGGRVQETQYF. The CDR3 DNA is TGTGCCATCAGTGAGTCGGGGGGCAGGGTCCAAGAGACCCAGTACTTC.

The chain is built from TRBV7-9 and TRBJ2-6; no reliable D call. V lost 4 bases and J 4 bases, leaving 17 bases between the germline ends. The germline V gene has CDR1 SEHNR and CDR2 FQNEAQ (reference sequence). The CDR3 sequence is 17 residues long. In DNA, the CDR3 is TGTGCCAGCAGCTCCCAGCCAGCCAACTTGGGGGCCAACGTCCTGACTTTC. It codes for CASSSQPANLGANVLTF. The full variable domain, completed using reference TRBV7-9 and TRBJ2-6, is DTGVSQNPRHKITKRGQNVTFRCDPISEHNRLYWYRQTLGQGPEFLTYFQNEAQLEKSRLLSDRFSAERPKGSFSTLEIQRTEQGDSAMYLCASSSQPANLGANVLTFGAGSRLTVL.

This clonotype was observed a few times. The chain links TRBV14 to TRBJ2-1; no clear D. Germline loops: CDR1 SGHDN, CDR2 FVKESK. V dropped 0 bases and J dropped 8 bases, with 11 bases sitting between them. This CDR3 region has 14 residues. The CDR3 is CASSQDLTDYEQFF. In nucleotides, the CDR3 is TGTGCCAGCAGCCAAGATTTAACCGACTATGAGCAGTTCTTC.

This clonotype was seen a few times. This chain uses TRBV10-3 with TRBJ1-3; 8 bases are a match to TRBD1. The junction had 0 bases not matched to a gene; V was cut back by 6 bases and J by 2 bases. Germline V gene lookup returns CDR1 ENHRY and CDR2 SYGVKD. The length of the CDR3 is 13 residues. CDR3 amino acids: CAIRTGAGNTIYF. In DNA form, the CDR3 reads TGTGCCATCAGGACAGGGGCTGGAAACACCATATATTTT.

This clonotype was counted ten times or more. The chain employs TRBV6-1 and TRBJ1-1, with D unclear. The CDR3 contains 16 residues. V was shortened by 2 bases and J by 1 base, with 14 bases between the two germline ends. Germline CDR1 MNHNS, CDR2 SASEGT. The CDR3 sequence is CASSENKGGSNTEAFF. In DNA form, the CDR3 reads TGTGCCAGCAGTGAAAACAAGGGAGGCTCGAACACTGAAGCTTTCTTT.

This clonotype appeared many times. The chain is built from TRBV25-1 and TRBJ1-1; D is perhaps TRBD1 (5 bases). V was clipped by 4 bases and J by 2 bases, with 17 bases between them. The germline V gene encodes CDR1 MGHDK and CDR2 SYGVNS. CDR3 length: 16 amino acids. The CDR3 DNA sequence: TGTGCCAGCAGTGTCGCCACAGGCCACTCAAACACTGAAGCTTTCTTT. This gives the protein CASSVATGHSNTEAFF.

This clonotype turned up a few times. The V gene is TRBV28, the J gene TRBJ1-5, with D tentatively TRBD1 (5 bases). Per germline, CDR1 MDHEN and CDR2 SYDVKM. V dropped 4 bases and J dropped 2 bases, with 12 bases sitting between them. The CDR3 runs 15 residues. In DNA, the CDR3 is TGTGCCAGCAGTTGGGTGAGGGACGGCAATCAGCCCCAGCATTTT. Encoded protein: CASSWVRDGNQPQHF.

The chain recombines TRBV28 with TRBJ2-7; D remains ambiguous. Deletions cut 6 bases from V and 2 bases from J, with 17 bases between. CDR1 and CDR2 (germline): MDHEN, SYDVKM. The CDR3 loop spans 15 amino acids. This CDR3 reads CASRYKESEPYEQYF. The CDR3 bases are TGTGCCAGCAGGTACAAGGAATCGGAACCCTACGAGCAGTACTTC.

This clonotype was detected only a few times. This chain connects TRBV11-2 to TRBJ2-3; 13 nucleotides line up with TRBD2. The ends lost 5 bases at V and 3 bases at J; junction bases unmatched: 8. CDR1 and CDR2 (germline): SGHAT, FQNNGV. The CDR3 covers 17 residues. CDR3 loop: CASSPGLAGTLTDTQYF. CDR3 nucleotide sequence: TGTGCCAGCAGCCCGGGACTAGCGGGAACATTAACAGATACGCAGTATTTT.

The CDR3 reads CASSPAGTSGYEQYF. DNA of the CDR3: TGTGCCAGCAGCCCCGCGGGGACTAGCGGATACGAGCAGTACTTC. The chain is built from TRBV7-9 and TRBJ2-7, with TRBD2 matching 11 bases. The CDR3 length is 15 residues. J gave up 4 bases and V 5 bases, and 7 bases lay outside the gene matches. The V gene's germline CDR1 is SEHNR and CDR2 FQNEAQ (reference sequence).

The chain recombines TRBV7-9 with TRBJ2-1; no clear D gene. Trimming shortened V by 5 bases and J by 7 bases, and 9 bases separated the two germline ends. The CDR3 runs 12 residues. Germline V gives CDR1 SEHNR, CDR2 FQNEAQ (reference sequence). The CDR3 DNA reads TGTGCCAGCAGCGGCGGTGTGAATGAGCAGTTCTTC. Its protein product is CASSGGVNEQFF.

The chain recombines TRBV6-5 with TRBJ2-3, with unresolved D. Trimming took 2 bases from V and 2 from J, leaving 8 bases between them. The CDR3 has 14 residues. Germline V lookup: CDR1 MNHEY, CDR2 SVGAGI. The DNA of the CDR3 is TGTGCCAGCAGTTACCGCCCCTACACAGATACGCAGTATTTT. Protein: CASSYRPYTDTQYF.

There are a few counts of this clonotype. The V call is TRBV4-3, the J call TRBJ1-1, with no clear D. The CDR3 covers 13 residues. Looked up from germline, CDR1 is LGHNA and CDR2 is YSLEER. Trimming took 0 bases from V and 0 from J, leaving 2 bases between them. The DNA of the CDR3 is TGCGCCAGCAGCCAAGACATGAACACTGAAGCTTTCTTT. This codes for CASSQDMNTEAFF.

The table lists this clonotype with a few counts. Sequence at one end of the junction differs from germline and may be a read error. V is TRBV24-1 and J is TRBJ2-1; no clear D gene. Germline loops: CDR1 KGHDR, CDR2 SFDVKD. This CDR3 has 11 amino acids. CDR3 in amino acids: CATRDSDEQFF. CDR3 in DNA: TGTGCCACCAGAGATTCGGATGAGCAGTTCTTC.

This clonotype was recorded a few times. The V gene is TRBV5-1, the J gene TRBJ2-3, with 11 bases aligning to TRBD2. CDR1 is SGHRS, CDR2 YFSETQ, per germline. This CDR3 has 17 residues. J lost 2 bases, V lost 2 bases, and 7 bases had no gene match. The DNA of the CDR3 is TGCGCCAGCAGCTTATGGCTAGCGGGGGGCCCCACAGATACGCAGTATTTT. As protein: CASSLWLAGGPTDTQYF.